This T cell receptor beta chain emerged from a study of OX40 agonist ivuxolimab in advanced cancers. The wider study: The dose-escalation cohort was around 83% male, with a mean age of around 54 years, ranging about 23 to 90.

Sequenced by immunoSEQ multiplex PCR; TCRdb stores in-frame clones only, minus some. The repertoire has about 31,000 clones, more than 70% of them found once; the top ten carry roughly 25%. The V gene lost 1 base and the J gene lost 3 bases, with 12 bases spanning the gap. Germline CDR1 reads SGHNT; CDR2 reads YENEEA. The CDR3 is made up of 16 amino acids. The sequence was collected from an adult with an advanced solid tumor such as melanoma, head and neck, liver or kidney cancer. Specimen: CD4+ or CD8+ T cells sorted from blood, collected in a trial of the OX40 agonist ivuxolimab. The rearrangement joins TRBV11-3 to TRBJ2-2; D is undetermined. The CDR3 spells CASSLAGGMDTGELFF. The CDR3 nucleotides read TGTGCCAGCAGCTTAGCGGGCGGAATGGACACCGGGGAGCTGTTTTTT.